This is a list of T cell receptor beta chains from one sample in a study of blood T cell repertoires in COVID-19. Clones were sequenced by immunoSEQ multiplex PCR, and TCRdb holds only the in-frame ones, with some missing. The sample carries approximately 240,000 clones, approximately 90% recorded once. The sequenced sample consisted of PBMCs or T cells enriched from blood (not recorded which). These receptors all come from a woman in her thirties with acute COVID-19. CDR3s include the opening cysteine and the closing phenylalanine or tryptophan. Each record gives: V gene, CDR3 length, clone size, J gene, D gene, CDR3 DNA, CDR3 protein. A D gene is named only where the DNA matches it firmly. Only some rows state a clone size, as once, few, many or a class for expanded clones.

>TRBV15|16|once|TRBJ2-5|.
TGTGCCACCAGCAGACGGCGGGACTTACAGTCCGAGACCCAGTACTTC
CATSRRRDLQSETQYF
>TRBV28|14|few|TRBJ2-7|.
TGTGCCAGCAGCCCCGAACAGAGTCCCTACGAGCAGTACTTC
CASSPEQSPYEQYF
>TRBV20-1|14|.|TRBJ1-5|.
TGCAGTGCTAGTTGGCGGAGTAGCAATCAGCCCCAGCATTTT
CSASWRSSNQPQHF
>TRBV30|12|few|TRBJ1-2|.
TGTGCCTGGAGTAAGGGGGTGTATGGCTACACCTTC
CAWSKGVYGYTF
>TRBV7-2|15|.|TRBJ1-5|.
TGTGCCAGCAGTGAGGGAGGGCAGGTCAGGACGCCCCAGCATTTT
CASSEGGQVRTPQHF
>TRBV10-2|16|.|TRBJ2-5|.
TGCGCCAGCAGGGATTCGCAACAGGGGGGGGGAGAGACCCAGTACTTC
CASRDSQQGGGETQYF
>TRBV27|15|.|TRBJ1-5|TRBD1
TGTGCCAGCCAGGACAGGGCGCGTCTCAATCAGCCCCAGCATTTT
CASQDRARLNQPQHF
>TRBV27|13|.|TRBJ2-7|TRBD1
TGTGCCAGCAGCCTACAGGGGGCATACGAGCAGTACTTC
CASSLQGAYEQYF
>TRBV7-9|15|.|TRBJ2-1|TRBD2
TGTGCCAGCAGTCATACTAGCGGGGATTACAATGAGCAGTTCTTC
CASSHTSGDYNEQFF
>TRBV11-2|14|.|TRBJ2-1|TRBD2
TGTGCCAGCAGCTTCGCGGGGGGGCCCAATGAGCAGTTCTTC
CASSFAGGPNEQFF
>TRBV12-3/TRBV12-4|13|.|TRBJ2-5|TRBD1
TGTGCCAGCAGCCGGGGACAGGGGGAGACCCAGTACTTC
CASSRGQGETQYF
>TRBV19|15|.|TRBJ1-2|.
TGTGCCAGTAGTGTCCAGGGAAGGCCCGGACGGGGCTACACCTTC
CASSVQGRPGRGYTF
>TRBV19|15|.|TRBJ2-5|TRBD2
TGTGCCAGTAGTGTTAGCGGGGGGGCCTCAGAGACCCAGTACTTC
CASSVSGGASETQYF
>TRBV6-2/TRBV6-3|16|.|TRBJ2-3|TRBD2
TGTGCCAGCAGTTACATGCTAGCGGGAGTGTTCGATACGCAGTATTTT
CASSYMLAGVFDTQYF
>TRBV5-1|14|.|TRBJ2-3|TRBD1
TGCGCCAGCGACCGAGGACAGGGCACAGATACGCAGTATTTT
CASDRGQGTDTQYF
>TRBV4-1|14|few|TRBJ1-2|.
TGCGCCAGCAGCCAAGATACGAGGGTTGGAGGCTACACCTTC
CASSQDTRVGGYTF
>TRBV4-1|16|.|TRBJ2-2|.
TGCGCCAGCAGCCCCGAACATACAGGGAAAACCGGGGAGCTGTTTTTT
CASSPEHTGKTGELFF
>TRBV5-4|20|.|TRBJ1-4|TRBD1
TGTGCCAGCAGCTTGTTATTTTCCGGGACAGGGTCGACGGCTAATGAAAAACTGTTTTTT
CASSLLFSGTGSTANEKLFF
>TRBV28|11|.|TRBJ1-1|.
TGTGCCAGCAGTTCCTGGGTGGAGGCTTTCTTT
CASSSWVEAFF
>TRBV27|15|.|TRBJ2-1|TRBD1
TGTGCCAGCAGCCGAGACAGGGGAGTGGGCAATGAGCAGTTCTTC
CASSRDRGVGNEQFF
>TRBV5-1|15|once|TRBJ1-6|.
TGCGCCAGCAGCCCTGCAGAGGGCCATAATTCACCCCTCCACTTT
CASSPAEGHNSPLHF
>TRBV19|15|.|TRBJ2-2|TRBD1
TGTGCCAGCCTACCGGGACAGGGAGTACCCGGGGAGCTGTTTTTT
CASLPGQGVPGELFF
>TRBV5-6|15|.|TRBJ2-1|.
TGTGCCAGCAGCCCCCTCGCGCGGGGTGTCAATGAGCAGTTCTTC
CASSPLARGVNEQFF
>TRBV3-1/TRBV3-2|17|.|TRBJ1-6|.
TGTGCCAGCAGCCAAGAGGCCGAGCTTAGGGGTAATTCACCCCTCCACTTT
CASSQEAELRGNSPLHF
>TRBV27|14|few|TRBJ1-5|TRBD1
TGTGCCAGCAGTCCCGGGACAGGCAATCAGCCCCAGCATTTT
CASSPGTGNQPQHF
>TRBV27|17|.|TRBJ2-4|TRBD2
TGTGCCAGCAGTTTATCAGGAGGAGCGGGAACCAAAAACATTCAGTACTTC
CASSLSGGAGTKNIQYF
>TRBV14|13|.|TRBJ2-7|.
TGTGCCAGCAGCCAAGTAAATACCTACGAGCAGTACTTC
CASSQVNTYEQYF
>TRBV2|15|.|TRBJ2-2|.
TGTGCCAGCATGGGGCTAGGCGCCCACACCGGGGAGCTGTTTTTT
CASMGLGAHTGELFF
>TRBV2|14|.|TRBJ1-2|.
TGTGCCAGCAGTGAAGTCCAGGGCTCCTATGGCTACACCTTC
CASSEVQGSYGYTF
>TRBV7-9|17|.|TRBJ1-4|TRBD1
TGTGCCAGCAGCTTAGCCGACAGGGCTTTTCACGCTGAAAAACTGTTTTTT
CASSLADRAFHAEKLFF
>TRBV5-1|14|.|TRBJ2-5|TRBD2
TGCGCCAGCAGCGGGACTAATAGCCAAGAGACCCAGTACTTC
CASSGTNSQETQYF
>TRBV15|14|.|TRBJ1-1|TRBD1
TGTGCCACCAGCCCCGACAGGGTACTAACTGAAGCTTTCTTT
CATSPDRVLTEAFF
>TRBV18|13|.|TRBJ2-5|TRBD1
TGTGCCAGCTCATTGGACAGGGGTGAGACCCAGTACTTC
CASSLDRGETQYF
>TRBV5-6|12|.|TRBJ2-1|.
TGTGCCAGCAGGGAAGGGGTTGGTGAGCAGTTCTTC
CASREGVGEQFF
>TRBV28|16|.|TRBJ1-5|.
TGTGCCAGCAGTACACAGGGTTGGGGAAGCAATCAGCCCCAGCATTTT
CASSTQGWGSNQPQHF
>TRBV10-3|17|.|TRBJ2-2|TRBD2
TGTGCCATCAGTGTATCTCCAGCGGGGGGGCTTGGCGGGGAGCTGTTTTTT
CAISVSPAGGLGGELFF
>TRBV10-2|16|.|TRBJ1-1|.
TGCGCCAGCATGCGGGGAGCGACAGTAAGGAACACTGAAGCTTTCTTT
CASMRGATVRNTEAFF
>TRBV28|18|.|TRBJ2-7|TRBD2
TGTGCCAGCAGCAGCCCAGAACCCCAGGCTAGCGGGGCCTACGAGCAGTACTTC
CASSSPEPQASGAYEQYF
>TRBV6-5|14|.|TRBJ2-7|.
TGTGCCACATCAAAACGGACAGTCTCCTACGAGCAGTACTTC
CATSKRTVSYEQYF
>TRBV4-1|13|.|TRBJ1-5|.
TGCGCCAGCAGCCAAGAGAGGGATCAGCCCCAGCATTTT
CASSQERDQPQHF
>TRBV6-1|16|.|TRBJ2-7|TRBD1
TGTGCCAGCAGTGAAAGACCGACCGGGACAGGGGCCGAGCAGTACTTC
CASSERPTGTGAEQYF
>TRBV6-5|14|.|TRBJ1-2|TRBD1
TGTGCCACCAAATTCCGGGACAGGGCTGATGGCTACACCTTC
CATKFRDRADGYTF
>TRBV3-1/TRBV3-2|16|.|TRBJ2-7|.
TGTGCCAGCAGCCAAGGCCCCCCGGCGGCCTACTACGAGCAGTACTTC
CASSQGPPAAYYEQYF
>TRBV28|13|.|TRBJ1-2|.
TGTGCCAGCTGGGAAGCCGGGGGGTATGGCTACACCTTC
CASWEAGGYGYTF
>TRBV5-1|16|.|TRBJ2-7|.
TGCGCCAGCAGCTTGGGTGGCCCGCCGGGTTCTTACGAGCAGTACTTC
CASSLGGPPGSYEQYF
>TRBV6-1|18|.|TRBJ1-1|TRBD1
TGTGCCAGCAGTGGGGGGATAGTAGTGGTTAGGGGGCTTACTGAAGCCTTCTTT
CASSGGIVVVRGLTEAFF
>TRBV30|14|.|TRBJ2-1|.
TGTGCCTGGACCCCCTCCTTTATGGTAGTTCCTTACTTCTTC
CAWTPSFMVVPYFF